One sample yielded the 18 T cell receptor beta chains listed below, sequenced in a study of shared clonotypes between healthy human individuals. Generated by immunoSEQ multiplex PCR, the TCRdb table keeps only in-frame clones and is missing some. The repertoire consists of 2,500,000 or so clones, with 85% to 95% occurring once and the leading ten covering roughly 0.15%. Sequencing was done on a sample of naive CD4+ T cells sorted from blood. Subset defined: CD45RA+ positively selected. These receptors were obtained from a man in his late teens or twenties in good health.

The CDR3 loop is CASSERDSLVKQYF. The CDR3, as DNA: TGTGCCAGCAGCGAGAGGGACTCCCTCGTAAAGCAGTACTTC. This rearrangement joins TRBV9 to TRBJ2-7, with a possible D match to TRBD2 (6 bases). CDR3 length equals 14 residues. The germline V and J ends were trimmed by 3 bases and 8 bases, with 18 bases remaining between them. The germline V gene encodes CDR1 SGDLS and CDR2 YYNGEE.

This chain connects TRBV18 to TRBJ2-7; D is unclear. The germline V and J ends were trimmed by 0 bases and 2 bases, with 11 bases remaining between them. The CDR3 totals 15 residues. CDR1 KGHSH and CDR2 LQKENI come from the germline V gene. Here the CDR3 reads CASSPPGLGTYEQYF. Written as DNA, the CDR3 is TGTGCCAGCTCACCACCGGGGTTAGGGACCTACGAGCAGTACTTC.

This clone was picked up one time. The chain links TRBV5-1 to TRBJ1-6; 7 nucleotides align to TRBD1. J was trimmed by 10 bases and V by 3 bases; bases with no gene match: 10. The CDR3 totals 15 residues. Germline V gene lookup returns CDR1 SGHRS and CDR2 YFSETQ. The DNA of the CDR3 is TGCGCCAGCAGCTGGGGAGAGACAGGGAAATCACCCCTCCACTTT. Its protein product is CASSWGETGKSPLHF.

Of note for this clone: Distinct nucleotide sequences in the sample also encode this CDR3. This CDR3 reads CASSWGNNSPLHF. CDR3 nucleotide sequence: TGCGCCAGCAGCTGGGGTAACAATTCACCCCTCCACTTT. This chain links TRBV10-1 with TRBJ1-6, with unresolved D. This CDR3 contains 13 residues. The germline CDR1 and CDR2 sequences are WNHNN and SYGVQD (reference sequence). The germline V and J ends were trimmed by 6 bases and 7 bases, with 10 bases remaining between them.

V and J are TRBV10-3 and TRBJ1-4; no firm D call. Germline V gene lookup returns CDR1 ENHRY and CDR2 SYGVKD. The V gene lost 0 bases and the J gene lost 7 bases, with 9 bases spanning the gap. The CDR3 totals 14 residues. This CDR3 reads CAISESGRSEKLFF. As DNA, the CDR3 is TGTGCCATCAGTGAGTCAGGGAGGAGTGAAAAACTGTTTTTT.

The chain employs TRBV6-5 and TRBJ2-4; 7 bases match TRBD2. V dropped 5 bases and J dropped 7; count of bases not matched to a gene: 8. Looked up from germline, CDR1 is MNHEY and CDR2 is SVGAGI. The CDR3 is 14 amino acids. The CDR3 region is CASSPSGGGNIQYF. As DNA, the CDR3 is TGTGCCAGCAGTCCTAGCGGAGGTGGGAACATTCAGTACTTC.

The chain recombines TRBV19 with TRBJ1-5; D is uncertain. The CDR3 length is 14 residues. CDR1 is LNHDA, CDR2 SQIVND, per germline (reference sequence). The V end was cut by 5 bases, the J end by 1 base, with 9 bases between. The CDR3 sequence: CASSFYGSNQPQHF. DNA for the CDR3: TGTGCCAGTAGTTTTTATGGCAGCAATCAGCCCCAGCATTTT.

Notes on this clone: In the same sample, other DNA sequences code for this CDR3. The chain couples TRBV11-2 to TRBJ1-1; unclear D gene. This CDR3 region has 13 residues. Per the germline V gene, CDR1 is SGHAT and CDR2 is FQNNGV. The V and J ends lost 3 bases and 2 bases respectively, with 7 bases between them. CDR3 in amino acids: CASSFSENTEAFF. DNA for the CDR3: TGTGCCAGCAGCTTTTCGGAAAACACTGAAGCTTTCTTT.

This clone was seen a handful of times. The chain carries TRBV6-1 and TRBJ1-5, with 7 positions matching TRBD1. The V and J ends lost 4 bases and 3 bases, in that order; junction bases with no gene match: 9. From germline, CDR1 is MNHNS and CDR2 SASEGT. The CDR3 is 16 residues long. This CDR3 is CASSGPTGRDNQPQHF. In DNA form, the CDR3 reads TGTGCCAGCAGTGGACCGACAGGGAGAGACAATCAGCCCCAGCATTTT.

The V gene is TRBV28, the J gene TRBJ2-3; TRBD2 aligns across 9 bases. Germline loops: CDR1 MDHEN, CDR2 SYDVKM. Unmatched junction bases numbered 5, after V lost 3 bases and J lost 4 bases. CDR3 length: 15 residues. CDR3 coding DNA: TGTGCCAGCAGTTTTGGCGGGGGGGCCGCAGATACGCAGTATTTT. Protein sequence: CASSFGGGAADTQYF.

The genes are TRBV10-1 and TRBJ2-7, with 7 nucleotides matching TRBD1. Germline V gene lookup returns CDR1 WNHNN and CDR2 SYGVQD (reference sequence). V shed 6 bases and J 4 bases; nucleotides not matched to a gene: 9. The CDR3 contains 14 residues. CDR3 amino acids: CASSAGDRPYEQYF. DNA for the CDR3: TGCGCCAGCAGCGCCGGGGACAGACCATACGAGCAGTACTTC.

The V call is TRBV25-1, the J call TRBJ2-5; possible D gene TRBD1, 6 bases. Germline assignment: CDR1 MGHDK and CDR2 SYGVNS. The CDR3 has 16 amino acids. V was clipped by 3 bases and J by 3 bases, with 17 bases between them. The CDR3: CASSDRRGNLKETQYF. CDR3 nucleotides: TGTGCCAGCAGTGACCGCAGGGGAAACCTGAAAGAGACCCAGTACTTC.

This clone has a handful of counts. J is TRBJ1-5 and V is TRBV2; 8 bases are shared with TRBD1. The CDR3 totals 14 residues. CDR1 and CDR2 from the germline V gene are SNHLY and FYNNEI. V was clipped by 3 bases and J by 5 bases; unmatched bases: 3. The CDR3, as DNA: TGTGCCAGCAGTGAGGGACAGGAGGATCAGCCCCAGCATTTT. Encoded protein: CASSEGQEDQPQHF.

The chain uses TRBV2 and TRBJ2-1; tentative D call: TRBD2 (5 bases). Trimming shortened V by 4 bases and J by 5 bases, and 12 bases separated the two germline ends. Looked up from germline, CDR1 is SNHLY and CDR2 is FYNNEI. The CDR3 is made up of 14 amino acids. The CDR3 DNA follows: TGTGCCAGCAGTGGGGGAGTTCTACACAATGAGCAGTTCTTC. Translated: CASSGGVLHNEQFF.

V and J are TRBV6-5 and TRBJ2-1; 9 nucleotides match TRBD1. Germline CDR1 reads MNHEY; CDR2 reads SVGAGI. Trimming took 5 bases from V and 15 from J; bases not matched to a gene: 11. The CDR3 runs 13 residues. CDR3 region: CASSAPGTGMAFF. For the CDR3, the DNA is TGTGCCAGCAGTGCACCCGGGACAGGGATGGCGTTCTTC.

The chain couples TRBV6-6 to TRBJ1-2; no clear D gene. Germline CDR1 reads MNHNY; CDR2 reads SVGAGI (reference sequence). CDR3 length: 13 residues. With 5 bases removed from V and 8 bases from J, the gap between germline ends came to 15 bases. The CDR3 sequence is CASSDPGERGYTF. The CDR3 nucleotides are TGTGCCAGCAGTGACCCCGGGGAGAGAGGCTACACCTTC.

This chain links TRBV9 with TRBJ2-1; D gene unclear. V gave up 0 bases and J gave up 10 bases, with 8 bases separating them. The CDR3 consists of 12 residues. Germline V gene data show CDR1 as SGDLS and CDR2 as YYNGEE. The CDR3 is CASSVGLSEQFF. The CDR3 nucleotides read TGTGCCAGCAGCGTAGGACTGTCCGAGCAGTTCTTC.

The V gene is TRBV11-2, the J gene TRBJ1-3; D gene unclear. Trimming pared 2 bases from V and 0 bases from J, leaving 14 bases between. CDR1 SGHAT and CDR2 FQNNGV come from the germline V gene. The CDR3 is made up of 17 amino acids. DNA for the CDR3: TGTGCCAGCAGCTTAAGGGCGACGGTTGACTCTGGAAACACCATATATTTT. Encoded protein: CASSLRATVDSGNTIYF.